One and the same sample provided the 27 T cell receptor beta chains below, sequenced in a study of OX40 agonist ivuxolimab in advanced cancers. Method: immunoSEQ multiplex PCR; TCRdb's copy keeps in-frame clones and lacks some. Here the sample spans tens of thousands of clones, 75% to 85% being singletons. The source material was CD4+ or CD8+ T cells sorted from blood, sampled in a trial of the OX40 agonist ivuxolimab. The origin of the receptors is an adult with an advanced solid tumor such as melanoma, head and neck, liver or kidney cancer.

V is TRBV6-5 and J is TRBJ2-1; 10 positions match TRBD1. V lost 7 bases to trimming and J lost 6 bases; unmatched junction nucleotides: 6. Germline CDR1 reads MNHEY; CDR2 reads SVGAGI. CDR3 size: 14 residues. This CDR3 reads CASIGQGVANEQFF. DNA for the CDR3: TGTGCCAGCATTGGACAGGGGGTCGCCAATGAGCAGTTCTTC.

The V call is TRBV27, the J call TRBJ2-7; TRBD2 matches at 13 bases. The V segment lost 2 bases and the J segment 0 bases; nucleotides outside the gene matches: 10. There are 19 residues in the CDR3. CDR1 is MNHEY, CDR2 SMNVEV, per germline (reference sequence). Written as DNA, the CDR3 is TGTGCCAGCAGTTTAAAGTTTGGGACTAGCGGGAAGAGCTCCTACGAGCAGTACTTC. It encodes CASSLKFGTSGKSSYEQYF.

The rearrangement links TRBV28 to TRBJ2-2, with TRBD1 as a possible D gene (6 bases). CDR3 length equals 14 residues. From germline, CDR1 is MDHEN and CDR2 SYDVKM. V was shortened by 8 bases and J by 0 bases, with 10 bases between the two germline ends. CDR3 DNA: TGTGCCAGCCGGGACATACCGAACACCGGGGAGCTGTTTTTT. Translation gives CASRDIPNTGELFF.

The genes are TRBV29-1 and TRBJ1-1; 9 nucleotides match TRBD1. Germline CDR1 is SQVTM and CDR2 is ANQGSEA. Trimming took 7 bases from V and 7 from J; bases not matched to a gene: 7. CDR3 length: 12 residues. The CDR3 nucleotides read TGCAGCGCCTCAGGGGACAGGGTTGAAGCTTTCTTT. Protein sequence: CSASGDRVEAFF. The variable domain in full, completed from reference TRBV29-1 and TRBJ1-1, reads SAVISQKPSRDICQRGTSLTIQCQVDSQVTMMFWYRQQPGQSLTLIATANQGSEATYESGFVIDKFPISRPNLTFSTLTVSNMSPEDSSIYLCSASGDRVEAFFGQGTRLTVV.

CDR3 nucleotide sequence: TGTGCCAGCACCCGGGACTTCTACACAGATACGCAGTATTTT. This translates into CASTRDFYTDTQYF. The V call is TRBV27, the J call TRBJ2-3; D is perhaps TRBD2 (6 bases). This CDR3 is 14 amino acids long. Germline V gene sequence: CDR1 MNHEY, CDR2 SMNVEV (reference sequence). V lost 7 bases and J 2 bases, leaving 13 bases between the germline ends.

V is TRBV19 and J is TRBJ1-4; D possibly corresponds to TRBD1 (5 bases). Trimming stripped 5 bases from V and 5 bases from J, with 12 bases between. This CDR3 is built from 14 residues. CDR1 is LNHDA, CDR2 SQIVND, per germline (reference sequence). CDR3 DNA: TGTGCCAGTAGTGCTCAGGGTTCGAATGAAAAACTGTTTTTT. It specifies CASSAQGSNEKLFF.

This chain joins TRBV7-9 and TRBJ1-4, with TRBD1 matching over 9 bases. Trimming cost V 0 bases and J 6 bases; bases outside gene matches: 8. Looked up from germline, CDR1 is SEHNR and CDR2 is FQNEAQ (reference sequence). This CDR3 region has 17 residues. The CDR3 DNA is TGTGCCAGCAGCTTAGCTTCACTCGGGACAGGGTATGAAAAACTGTTTTTT. It is translated as CASSLASLGTGYEKLFF.

The V and J genes are TRBV6-4 and TRBJ2-3; D tentatively reads TRBD1 or TRBD2 (5 bases each). Trimming cost V 2 bases and J 4 bases, with 13 bases left between them. CDR1 and CDR2 (germline): MRHNA, SNTAGT. CDR3 length: 15 amino acids. The CDR3 spells CASSDQAGRADTQYF. The CDR3 nucleotides are TGTGCCAGCAGTGACCAGGCAGGGCGGGCAGATACGCAGTATTTT.

This chain links TRBV5-1 with TRBJ2-1; TRBD1 might be the D (6 bases). The germline V and J ends were trimmed by 4 bases and 12 bases, with 17 bases remaining between them. Looked up from germline, CDR1 is SGHRS and CDR2 is YFSETQ. This CDR3 region has 13 residues. The CDR3, as DNA: TGCGCCAGCAGCGACAGGATTAGCTATGGGCAGTTCTTC. It yields the protein CASSDRISYGQFF. Full variable domain (outside the CDR3, taken from reference TRBV5-1 and TRBJ2-1): KAGVTQTPRYLIKTRGQQVTLSCSPISGHRSVSWYQQTPGQGLQFLFEYFSETQRNKGNFPGRFSGRQFSNSRSEMNVSTLELGDSALYLCASSDRISYGQFFGPGTRLTVL.

The chain links TRBV5-8 to TRBJ2-2, with 9 bases identical to TRBD1. The germline gives CDR1 SGHTS, CDR2 YDEGEE. This CDR3 region has 17 residues. Germline trimming cut 4 bases from V and 5 bases from J; bases unmatched to any gene: 12. CDR3 DNA: TGTGCCAGCAGCAAAGGGACAGGGACAACTCTTACCGGGGAGCTGTTTTTT. Its translation: CASSKGTGTTLTGELFF. Using reference TRBV5-8 and TRBJ2-2 for the parts outside the CDR3, the full variable domain is EAGVTQSPTHLIKTRGQQATLRCSPISGHTSVYWYQQALGLGLQFLLWYDEGEERNRGNFPPRFSGRQFPNYSSELNVNALELEDSALYLCASSKGTGTTLTGELFFGEGSRLTVL.

CDR3 nucleotide sequence: TGTGCCAGCAGCTTGGGCGGACAGGGGATTAGGGAGACCCAGTACTTC. This translates into CASSLGGQGIRETQYF. The chain uses TRBV5-8 and TRBJ2-5; 9 bases fit TRBD1. Germline CDR1 SGHTS, CDR2 YDEGEE. The J segment lost 5 bases and the V segment lost 0 bases, leaving 8 bases of the junction unmatched. The CDR3 sequence is 16 residues long.

The rearrangement joins TRBV13 to TRBJ1-1, with D unclear. Germline lookup yields CDR1 PRHDT and CDR2 FYEKMQ (reference sequence). There are 13 residues in the CDR3. Trimming pared 5 bases from V and 1 base from J, leaving 8 bases between. Here the CDR3 reads CASSLQRNTEAFF. CDR3 DNA: TGTGCCAGCAGCCTACAGAGGAACACTGAAGCTTTCTTT.

The CDR3: CASSPPSRAADTQYF. In DNA form, the CDR3 reads TGTGCCAGCTCACCACCCAGCAGGGCCGCAGATACGCAGTATTTT. The chain is built from TRBV18 and TRBJ2-3, with D possibly being TRBD1 (5 bases). Germline V gives CDR1 KGHSH, CDR2 LQKENI. V was pared by 0 bases and J by 4 bases, with 11 bases between. The CDR3 is 15 residues long. Drawing the rest from reference TRBV18 and TRBJ2-3, the complete variable domain is NAGVMQNPRHLVRRRGQEARLRCSPMKGHSHVYWYRQLPEEGLKFMVYLQKENIIDESGMPKERFSAEFPKEGPSILRIQQVVRGDSAAYFCASSPPSRAADTQYFGPGTRLTVL.

The CDR3 protein is CASSEGLAGKETQYF. The CDR3 bases are TGTGCCAGTAGTGAAGGACTAGCGGGAAAAGAGACCCAGTACTTC. The V gene is TRBV19, the J gene TRBJ2-5; 12 nucleotides agree with TRBD2. Germline CDR1 reads LNHDA; CDR2 reads SQIVND (reference sequence). This CDR3 comprises 15 residues. V lost 5 bases to trimming and J lost 3 bases; unmatched junction nucleotides: 4.

The gene calls are TRBV11-2 and TRBJ2-5, with a weak D call TRBD1 (6 bases). Germline CDR1 is SGHAT and CDR2 is FQNNGV. The CDR3 totals 14 residues. Trimming stripped 0 bases from V and 5 bases from J, with 10 bases between. CDR3 sequence (DNA): TGTGCCAGCAGCTTAGACAGGGGACGGGAGACCCAGTACTTC. Residues: CASSLDRGRETQYF. Filled out from reference TRBV11-2 and TRBJ2-5, the complete variable domain reads EAGVAQSPRYKIIEKRQSVAFWCNPISGHATLYWYQQILGQGPKLLIQFQNNGVVDDSQLPKDRFSAERLKGVDSTLKIQPAKLEDSAVYLCASSLDRGRETQYFGPGTRLLVL.

The chain has TRBV5-1 and TRBJ1-4; 7 bases are shared with TRBD1. The CDR3 is made up of 14 amino acids. Looked up from germline, CDR1 is SGHRS and CDR2 is YFSETQ. V was clipped by 5 bases and J by 5 bases; unmatched bases: 6. The CDR3 sequence: CASRQTGFNEKLFF. For the CDR3, the DNA is TGCGCCAGCAGGCAGACAGGGTTCAATGAAAAACTGTTTTTT. Using reference TRBV5-1 and TRBJ1-4 for the parts outside the CDR3, the full variable domain is KAGVTQTPRYLIKTRGQQVTLSCSPISGHRSVSWYQQTPGQGLQFLFEYFSETQRNKGNFPGRFSGRQFSNSRSEMNVSTLELGDSALYLCASRQTGFNEKLFFGSGTQLSVL.

The rearrangement links TRBV6-1 to TRBJ2-3; 10 bases are shared with TRBD2. V shed 3 bases and J 5 bases; nucleotides not matched to a gene: 5. Germline V lookup: CDR1 MNHNS, CDR2 SASEGT. The CDR3 runs 15 residues. CDR3 amino acids: CASSELAGEKDTQYF. CDR3 bases: TGTGCCAGCAGTGAGCTAGCGGGAGAAAAAGATACGCAGTATTTT.

The chain recombines TRBV11-2 with TRBJ2-3; D could derive from TRBD1 or TRBD2 (5 bases each). Germline lookup yields CDR1 SGHAT and CDR2 FQNNGV. CDR3 size: 15 residues. With 6 bases removed from V and 1 base from J, the gap between germline ends came to 14 bases. CDR3 loop: CASSPDSGGTDTQYF. CDR3 in DNA: TGTGCCAGCAGTCCAGACAGCGGAGGCACAGATACGCAGTATTTT.

The chain uses TRBV9 and TRBJ2-1, with 10 bases fitting TRBD2. This CDR3 comprises 16 residues. V lost 0 bases and J lost 8; bases outside the gene matches: 8. Germline values: CDR1 SGDLS, CDR2 YYNGEE. CDR3 loop: CASSVASGGAFDEQFF. The CDR3 region has the DNA TGTGCCAGCAGCGTAGCAAGCGGGGGGGCTTTCGATGAGCAGTTCTTC.

The chain is built from TRBV14 and TRBJ2-3; tentatively, D is TRBD1 (5 bases). The CDR3 covers 14 residues. Deletions cut 5 bases from V and 2 bases from J, with 11 bases between. CDR1 and CDR2 (germline): SGHDN, FVKESK. CDR3 sequence (DNA): TGTGCCAGCAGCGTCCGGACAACCACAGATACGCAGTATTTT. Translated, it gives CASSVRTTTDTQYF.

The chain combines TRBV6-1 with TRBJ2-7; D gene uncertain. The length of the CDR3 is 12 residues. The V gene's germline CDR1 is MNHNS and CDR2 SASEGT. V was shortened by 6 bases and J by 3 bases, with 9 bases between the two germline ends. The CDR3 DNA reads TGTGCCAGCAGCGAGACTGGCTACGAGCAGTACTTC. Translating gives CASSETGYEQYF.

The CDR3 DNA reads as TGTGCCAGCAGCAGAAGCGCCAATGAGCAGTTCTTC. Translating it yields CASSRSANEQFF. The V and J genes are TRBV27 and TRBJ2-1; D is ambiguous. V gave up 6 bases and J gave up 6 bases, with 9 bases separating them. This CDR3 is built from 12 residues. The germline gives CDR1 MNHEY, CDR2 SMNVEV (reference sequence).

The gene calls are TRBV6-6 and TRBJ2-2, with D hard to call. The germline gives CDR1 MNHNY, CDR2 SVGAGI (reference sequence). Trimming pared 2 bases from V and 1 base from J, leaving 11 bases between. The CDR3 runs to 16 residues. CDR3 coding DNA: TGTGCCAGCAGTTACCCCGAACTTTTGAACACCGGGGAGCTGTTTTTT. It is translated as CASSYPELLNTGELFF.

The chain combines TRBV6-5 with TRBJ1-2, with D uncertain. The germline CDR1 and CDR2 sequences are MNHEY and SVGAGI. Trimming removed 4 bases from V and 1 base from J, with 7 bases in between. The CDR3 length is 13 residues. This CDR3 reads CASSSPLNYGYTF. Here the CDR3 DNA reads TGTGCCAGCAGTTCGCCCCTTAACTATGGCTACACCTTC.

This clone rates as medium-sized. This chain connects TRBV4-1 to TRBJ1-6; 9 bases match TRBD1. Germline-derived CDR1 and CDR2 are MGHRA and YSYEKL. V lost 6 bases and J lost 6; bases outside the gene matches: 9. The CDR3 runs to 16 residues. The CDR3 sequence: CASSTGGALTNSPLHF. The DNA for the CDR3 is TGCGCCAGCAGTACAGGGGGCGCTTTAACTAATTCACCCCTCCACTTT.

Regarding this clone: Relative to the germline gene, one junction end is altered; a read error may explain this. Other DNA sequences in this sample translate to the same CDR3. V and J are TRBV6-5 and TRBJ2-4, with 12 bases matching TRBD2. Looked up from germline, CDR1 is MNHEY and CDR2 is SVGAGI. The CDR3 extends over 15 amino acids. The CDR3 bases are TGTGCCAGCATGGCTAGCGGGGGGGCAACAAACATCCAGTACTTC. It codes for CASMASGGATNIQYF.

The V call is TRBV7-7, the J call TRBJ2-5; the match to TRBD1 covers 9 bases. CDR1 and CDR2 from the germline V gene are SSHAT and FNYEAQ (reference sequence). The CDR3 runs to 15 residues. Losses at the gene ends were 2 bases for V and 5 bases for J; bases not matched to a gene: 6. CDR3 protein: CASSLWDRDKETQYF. In DNA form, the CDR3 reads TGTGCCAGCAGCTTATGGGACAGGGATAAGGAGACCCAGTACTTC.